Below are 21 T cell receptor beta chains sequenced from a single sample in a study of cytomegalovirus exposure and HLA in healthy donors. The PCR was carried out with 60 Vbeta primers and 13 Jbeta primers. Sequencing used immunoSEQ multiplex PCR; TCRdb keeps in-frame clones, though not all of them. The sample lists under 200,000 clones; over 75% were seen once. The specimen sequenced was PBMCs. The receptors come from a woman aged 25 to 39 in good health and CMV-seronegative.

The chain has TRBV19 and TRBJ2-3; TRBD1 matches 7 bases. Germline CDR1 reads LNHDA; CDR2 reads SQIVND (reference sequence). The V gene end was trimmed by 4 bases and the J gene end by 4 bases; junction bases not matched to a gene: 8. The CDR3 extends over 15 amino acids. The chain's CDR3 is CASSRGTVGSDTQYF. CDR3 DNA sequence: TGTGCCAGTAGTAGGGGGACAGTTGGGTCAGATACGCAGTATTTT.

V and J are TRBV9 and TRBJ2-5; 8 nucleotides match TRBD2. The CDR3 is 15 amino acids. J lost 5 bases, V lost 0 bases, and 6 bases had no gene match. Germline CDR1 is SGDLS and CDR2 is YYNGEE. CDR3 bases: TGTGCCAGCAGCGTAGAACCTAGCGGGTGGGAGACCCAGTACTTC. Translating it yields CASSVEPSGWETQYF.

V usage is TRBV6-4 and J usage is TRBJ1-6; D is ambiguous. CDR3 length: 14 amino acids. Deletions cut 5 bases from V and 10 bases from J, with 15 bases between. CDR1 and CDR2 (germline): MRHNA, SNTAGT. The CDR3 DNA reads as TGTGCCAGCAGTCCCGCCCTAGGATGGTCACCCCTCCACTTT. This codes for CASSPALGWSPLHF.

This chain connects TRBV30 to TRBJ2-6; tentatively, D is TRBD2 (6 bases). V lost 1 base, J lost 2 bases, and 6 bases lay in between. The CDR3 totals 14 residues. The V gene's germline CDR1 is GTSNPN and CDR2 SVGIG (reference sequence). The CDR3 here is CAWSAGAGANVLTF. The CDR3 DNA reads TGTGCCTGGAGTGCGGGGGCTGGGGCCAACGTCCTGACTTTC.

CDR3 in DNA: TGTGCCAGCAGCTTAGACTCGGGGTACCAAGAGACCCAGTACTTC. It translates to CASSLDSGYQETQYF. This rearrangement joins TRBV11-2 to TRBJ2-5; tentatively, D is TRBD2 (5 bases). CDR1 is SGHAT and CDR2 is FQNNGV in the germline V gene. V dropped 0 bases and J dropped 0 bases, with 8 bases sitting between them. The CDR3 extends over 15 amino acids.

CDR3 sequence (DNA): TGTGCCAGCAGCTTGGGACAACAAGTTGAAGCTTTCTTT. Translating gives CASSLGQQVEAFF. J is TRBJ1-1 and V is TRBV7-9, with a possible D match to TRBD1 (6 bases). The CDR3 is 13 amino acids. The germline gives CDR1 SEHNR, CDR2 FQNEAQ (reference sequence). V lost 3 bases to trimming and J lost 7 bases, with 12 bases between them.

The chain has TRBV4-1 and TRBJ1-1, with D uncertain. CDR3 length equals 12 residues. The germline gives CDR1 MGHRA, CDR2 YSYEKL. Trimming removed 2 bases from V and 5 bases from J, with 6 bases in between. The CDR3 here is CASSQSGTEAFF. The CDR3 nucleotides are TGCGCCAGCAGCCAATCGGGGACTGAAGCTTTCTTT.

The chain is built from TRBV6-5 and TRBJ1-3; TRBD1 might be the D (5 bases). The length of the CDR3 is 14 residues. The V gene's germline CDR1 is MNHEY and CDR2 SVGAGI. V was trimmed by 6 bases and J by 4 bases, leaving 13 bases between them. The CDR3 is CASSRQGTGNTIYF. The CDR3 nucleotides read TGTGCCAGCAGCCGCCAGGGTACAGGAAACACCATATATTTT.

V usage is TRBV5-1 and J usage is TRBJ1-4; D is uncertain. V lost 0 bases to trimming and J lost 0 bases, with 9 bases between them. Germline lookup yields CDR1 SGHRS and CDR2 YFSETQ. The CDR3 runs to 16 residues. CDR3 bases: TGCGCCAGCAGCTTGGTTGGCGGTACAACTAATGAAAAACTGTTTTTT. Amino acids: CASSLVGGTTNEKLFF.

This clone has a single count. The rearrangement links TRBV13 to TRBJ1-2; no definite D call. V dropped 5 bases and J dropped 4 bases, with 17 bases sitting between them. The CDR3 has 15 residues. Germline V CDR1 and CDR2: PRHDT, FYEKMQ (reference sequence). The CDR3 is CASSPVGGRRYGYTF. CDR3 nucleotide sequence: TGTGCCAGCAGCCCCGTGGGAGGGCGCCGCTATGGCTACACCTTC.

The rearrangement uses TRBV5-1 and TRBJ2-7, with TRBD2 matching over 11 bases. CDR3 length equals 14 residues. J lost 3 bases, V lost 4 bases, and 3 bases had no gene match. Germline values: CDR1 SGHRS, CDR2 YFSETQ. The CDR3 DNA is TGCGCCAGCAGCCCGGGACTAGCGGTCTACGAGCAGTACTTC. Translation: CASSPGLAVYEQYF.

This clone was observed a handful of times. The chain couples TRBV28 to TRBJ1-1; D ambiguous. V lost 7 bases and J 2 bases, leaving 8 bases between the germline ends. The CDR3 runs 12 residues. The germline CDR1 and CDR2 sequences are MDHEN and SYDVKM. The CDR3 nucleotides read TGTGCCAGCATCACACCTAACACTGAAGCTTTCTTT. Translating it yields CASITPNTEAFF. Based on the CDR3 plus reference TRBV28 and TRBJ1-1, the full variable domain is DVKVTQSSRYLVKRTGEKVFLECVQDMDHENMFWYRQDPGLGLRLIYFSYDVKMKEKGDIPEGYSVSREKKERFSLILESASTNQTSMYLCASITPNTEAFFGQGTRLTVV.

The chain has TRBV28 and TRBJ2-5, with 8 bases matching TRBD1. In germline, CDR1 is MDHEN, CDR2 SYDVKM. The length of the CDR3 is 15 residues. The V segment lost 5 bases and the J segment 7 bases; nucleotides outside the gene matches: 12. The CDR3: CASSLAPTDRATQYF. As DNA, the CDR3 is TGTGCCAGCAGTCTAGCCCCTACGGACAGGGCGACCCAGTACTTC.

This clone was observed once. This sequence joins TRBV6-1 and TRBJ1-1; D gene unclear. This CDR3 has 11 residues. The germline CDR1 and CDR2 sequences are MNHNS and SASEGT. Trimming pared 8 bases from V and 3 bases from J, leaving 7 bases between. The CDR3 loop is CASLSDTEAFF. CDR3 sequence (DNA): TGTGCCAGCCTGTCGGACACTGAAGCTTTCTTT.

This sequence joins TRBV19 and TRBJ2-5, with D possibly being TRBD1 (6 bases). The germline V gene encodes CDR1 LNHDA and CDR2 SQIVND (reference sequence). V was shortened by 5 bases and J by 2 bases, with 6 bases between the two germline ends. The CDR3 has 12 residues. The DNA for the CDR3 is TGTGCCAGTAGTGGACAGCAAGAGACCCAGTACTTC. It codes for CASSGQQETQYF. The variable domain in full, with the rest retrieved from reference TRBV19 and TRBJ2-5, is DGGITQSPKYLFRKEGQNVTLSCEQNLNHDAMYWYRQDPGQGLRLIYYSQIVNDFQKGDIAEGYSVSREKKESFPLTVTSAQKNPTAFYLCASSGQQETQYFGPGTRLLVL.

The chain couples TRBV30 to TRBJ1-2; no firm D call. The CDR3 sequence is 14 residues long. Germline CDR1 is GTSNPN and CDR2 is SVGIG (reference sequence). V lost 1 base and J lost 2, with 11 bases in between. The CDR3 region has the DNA TGTGCCTGGAGTGCGACAAAGACAAACTATGGCTACACCTTC. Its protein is CAWSATKTNYGYTF.

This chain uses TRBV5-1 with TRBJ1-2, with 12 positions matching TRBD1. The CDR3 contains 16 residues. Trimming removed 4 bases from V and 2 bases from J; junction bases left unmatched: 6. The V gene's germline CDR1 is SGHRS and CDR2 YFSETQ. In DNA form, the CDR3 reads TGCGCCAGCAGCAACCCCGGGACAGGGGGCAACTATGGCTACACCTTC. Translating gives CASSNPGTGGNYGYTF.

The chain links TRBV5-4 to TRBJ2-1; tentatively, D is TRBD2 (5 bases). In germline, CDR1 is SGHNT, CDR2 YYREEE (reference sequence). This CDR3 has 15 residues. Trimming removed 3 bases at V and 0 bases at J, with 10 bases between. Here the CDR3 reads CASSSVRDSYNEQFF. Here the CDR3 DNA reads TGTGCCAGCAGCTCCGTCCGGGACTCCTACAATGAGCAGTTCTTC.

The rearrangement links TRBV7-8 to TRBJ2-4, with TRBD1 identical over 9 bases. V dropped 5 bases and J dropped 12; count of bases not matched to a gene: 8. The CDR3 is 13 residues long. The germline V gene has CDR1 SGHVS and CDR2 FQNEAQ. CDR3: CASSETGGVNQYF. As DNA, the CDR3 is TGTGCCAGCAGCGAGACAGGGGGAGTCAATCAGTACTTC. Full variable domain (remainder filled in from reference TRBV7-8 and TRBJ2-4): GAGVSQSPRYKVAKRGQDVALRCDPISGHVSLFWYQQALGQGPEFLTYFQNEAQLDKSGLPSDRFFAERPEGSVSTLKIQRTQQEDSAVYLCASSETGGVNQYFGAGTRLSVL.

CDR3: CASSLLSGYSNQPQHF. CDR3 DNA: TGTGCCAGCAGCTTGTTGTCGGGATATAGCAATCAGCCCCAGCATTTT. J is TRBJ1-5 and V is TRBV7-8; D uncertain. Deletions cut 3 bases from V and 0 bases from J, with 12 bases between. CDR1 and CDR2 (germline): SGHVS, FQNEAQ. CDR3 length: 16 residues.

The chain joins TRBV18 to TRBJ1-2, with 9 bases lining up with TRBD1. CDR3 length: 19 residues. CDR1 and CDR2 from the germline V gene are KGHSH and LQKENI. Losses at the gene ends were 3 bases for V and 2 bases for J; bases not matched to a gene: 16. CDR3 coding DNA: TGTGCCAGCTCACCTCGGTCGGGGACAGGGCGATCGGGGAACTATGGCTACACCTTC. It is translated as CASSPRSGTGRSGNYGYTF.